These T cell receptor beta chains were read from a single sample in a study of identical twins. MiXCR, applied by TCRdb to the 5' RACE reads, yields one record per CDR3 protein. The sample yields hundreds of thousands of distinct CDR3 sequences, around 21% seen once. The data were also submitted as part of a second study, on T cells expressing NK-cell markers.

Sequenced input: PBMCs. The receptors shown here come from a woman between 18 and 29 years old in good health. The CDR3 runs from the conserved cysteine through the conserved F or W. Fields, in order: V gene, clone size, CDR3 length, J gene, D gene, CDR3 DNA, CDR3 protein. D genes are given only for firm matches. The size of a clone is reported for some rows only, either as once, few or many, or as a class for expanded clones.

>TRBV20-1|.|18|TRBJ2-2|TRBD2
TGCTGTGCTAGAGCAAGATGGAAAGCGGGGGACCACACCGGGGAGCTGTTTTTT
CCARARWKAGDHTGELFF
>TRBV7-2|.|14|TRBJ2-7|.
TGTGCCAGCAGCCCTCCCGGAGTGAACCACGAGCAGTACTTC
CASSPPGVNHEQYF
>TRBV11-1|.|18|TRBJ2-6|.
TGTGCCAGCAGCCTCCGGGCCAGGGGCCTTAACGGGGCCAACGTCCTGACTTTC
CASSLRARGLNGANVLTF
>TRBV12-3/TRBV12-4|.|14|TRBJ1-2|TRBD1
TGTGCCAGCCGACCCCGGACAGGGGTAAATGGCTACACCTTC
CASRPRTGVNGYTF
>TRBV5-1|.|14|TRBJ2-1|.
TGCGCCAGCAGCTTGGCGGGACTTTCCAATGAGCAGTTCTTC
CASSLAGLSNEQFF
>TRBV20-1|few|14|TRBJ1-5|.
TGCAGTGCTAGAGGCAGCCAAGGGGGGCAGCCCCAGCATTTT
CSARGSQGGQPQHF
>TRBV11-2|few|13|TRBJ2-5|.
TGTGCCAGCAGTCTTACAGGGTGGGAGACCCAGTACTTC
CASSLTGWETQYF
>TRBV6-6|.|11|TRBJ2-7|.
TGTGCCAGCAGAGGGCCTCTTGAGCAGTACTTC
CASRGPLEQYF
>TRBV7-8|many|15|TRBJ1-1|.
TGTGCCAGCAGCCCCCCGCGGACAGCGAACACTGAAGCTTTCTTT
CASSPPRTANTEAFF
>TRBV12-3/TRBV12-4|few|14|TRBJ2-2|.
TGTGCCAGCACCTCTCGGACTTTCACCGGGGAGCTGTTTTTT
CASTSRTFTGELFF
>TRBV19|.|17|TRBJ2-1|TRBD2
TGTGCCAGTAGTTCCAGGACTAGCGGGGGGCTTTACAATGAGCAGTTCTTC
CASSSRTSGGLYNEQFF
>TRBV10-2|.|15|TRBJ1-5|.
TGCGCCAGCAGTGATTTCGAAAGGGGCCGCCAGCCCCAGCATTTT
CASSDFERGRQPQHF
>TRBV7-9|few|14|TRBJ2-7|TRBD1
TGTGCCAGCAGCCAGGACAGGGAGGTCGACGAGCAGTACTTC
CASSQDREVDEQYF
>TRBV5-1|.|15|TRBJ2-5|.
TGCGCCAGCAGCCCGAAGAAGCACATGGGAGAGACCCAGTACTTC
CASSPKKHMGETQYF
>TRBV4-3|.|15|TRBJ2-3|TRBD2
TGCGCCAGCAGCCATAGCGGGAGGGGCACAGATACGCAGTATTTT
CASSHSGRGTDTQYF
>TRBV7-6|.|13|TRBJ2-2|.
TGTGCCAGCAGCTTAGAGAGGGGCGGGGAGCTGTTTTTT
CASSLERGGELFF
>TRBV12-3/TRBV12-4|few|11|TRBJ1-1|.
TGTGCCAGCACCCTCAGGGGTGAAGCTTTCTTT
CASTLRGEAFF
>TRBV9|.|15|TRBJ2-3|.
TGTGCCAGCAGCGTAGCACCGGGCAGCACAGATACGCAGTATTTT
CASSVAPGSTDTQYF
>TRBV7-2|few|15|TRBJ2-7|.
TGTGCCAGCAGCTTAGTAGGAGGGCCGGCCTACGAGCAGTACTTC
CASSLVGGPAYEQYF
>TRBV5-6|few|14|TRBJ1-6|.
TGTGCCAGCAGCTTTGGGGGAGTATTCGCATCCCTCCACTTT
CASSFGGVFASLHF
>TRBV12-3/TRBV12-4|few|15|TRBJ1-2|.
TGTGCCAGCAGTTTAGGGGCAGGGCAAAACTATGGCTACACCTTC
CASSLGAGQNYGYTF
>TRBV7-3|few|13|TRBJ2-1|.
TGTGCCAGCAGCCTAGAACAGGACAATGAGCAGTTCTTC
CASSLEQDNEQFF
>TRBV7-8|few|14|TRBJ1-1|.
TGTGCCAGCAGCCCAAGCAGGGCGAACACTGAAGCTTTCTTT
CASSPSRANTEAFF
>TRBV5-5|few|16|TRBJ1-1|.
TGTGCCAGCAGCTTGGGTGTTTCGAGGGGGAACACTGAAGCTTTCTTT
CASSLGVSRGNTEAFF
>TRBV11-2|many|16|TRBJ2-1|.
TGTGCCAGCAGCCGACGATCCGGGACTCCACACAATGAGCAGTTCTTC
CASSRRSGTPHNEQFF
>TRBV7-9|.|15|TRBJ1-1|.
TGTGCCAGCAGCTTCGCAGGCAAGATGAACACTGAAGCTTTCTTT
CASSFAGKMNTEAFF
>TRBV5-6|.|16|TRBJ2-1|.
TGTGCCAGCAGCCAACTTACCACAATCACCTACAATGAGCAGTTCTTC
CASSQLTTITYNEQFF
>TRBV5-1|.|16|TRBJ2-7|.
TGCGCCAGCAGCCCAATTCTGGGGGCCAGCTCCTACGAGCAGTACTTC
CASSPILGASSYEQYF
>TRBV12-3/TRBV12-4|few|12|TRBJ2-7|.
TGTGCCAGCAGTTTAGTGGAGGCCGAGCAGTACTTC
CASSLVEAEQYF
>TRBV5-1|many|14|TRBJ1-6|.
TGCGCCAGCAGTCTCGGGACAAATAATTCACCCCTCCACTTT
CASSLGTNNSPLHF
>TRBV20-1|.|14|TRBJ1-1|TRBD1
TGCAGTGCTAGCCGAGTCACAGGGGGCGTCGCAGCTTTCTTT
CSASRVTGGVAAFF
>TRBV2|few|13|TRBJ2-2|.
TGTGCCAGCAGAACCCAGGGGTCCGGGGAGCTGTTTTTT
CASRTQGSGELFF
>TRBV5-1|few|13|TRBJ1-1|.
TGCGCCAGCACCATCGAAAGGGACACTGAAGCTTTCTTT
CASTIERDTEAFF
>TRBV20-1|few|16|TRBJ1-6|TRBD1
TGCAGTGCTAGAGTGGGTCGAGGGACAGATAATTCACCCCTCCACTTT
CSARVGRGTDNSPLHF
>TRBV20-1|few|14|TRBJ2-4|.
TGCAGTGCTAGTGTAAGACTAGCCAAAAACATTCAGTACTTC
CSASVRLAKNIQYF
>TRBV7-2|.|17|TRBJ2-2|TRBD2
TGTGCCAGCAGCTTAGGCCTAGCGGGATCGTTCACCGGGGAGCTGTTTTTT
CASSLGLAGSFTGELFF
>TRBV10-3|.|15|TRBJ2-7|TRBD1
TGTGCCATCGGTGAGGGACAGAGCCAAGACTACGAGCAGTACTTC
CAIGEGQSQDYEQYF
>TRBV29-1|.|16|TRBJ2-2|TRBD2
TGCAGCGTTACTTTTAGCGGGGGGTCTGGCGCCGGGGAGCTGTTTTTT
CSVTFSGGSGAGELFF
>TRBV29-1|many|13|TRBJ2-1|.
TGCAGCGTGGCACCGGGTAGTCCCCATGAGCAGTTCTTC
CSVAPGSPHEQFF
>TRBV20-1|.|13|TRBJ2-3|.
TGCAGTGCTAGATCAGAAAGCACAGATACGCAGTATTTT
CSARSESTDTQYF
>TRBV20-1|.|14|TRBJ2-7|TRBD2
TGCAGTGCTACCTTGGGACTATTCCCCATCGAGCAGTACTTC
CSATLGLFPIEQYF
>TRBV29-1|many|11|TRBJ1-2|.
TGCAGCGTTGAATCCCCCCGAGGCTACACCTTC
CSVESPRGYTF
>TRBV5-6|few|14|TRBJ1-1|.
TGTGCCAGCAGTCATACAGGGAGGGACACTGAAGCTTTCTTT
CASSHTGRDTEAFF
>TRBV12-3/TRBV12-4|few|13|TRBJ2-4|.
TGTGCCAGCAGTAAGGGGGGCCAGAACATTCAGTACTTC
CASSKGGQNIQYF
>TRBV12-3/TRBV12-4|.|13|TRBJ2-3|.
TGTGCCAGCAAACGGGCAGCCACAGATACGCAGTATTTT
CASKRAATDTQYF
>TRBV7-2|.|13|TRBJ2-5|.
TGTGCCAGCAGCTTAGACTACGAAGAGACCCAGTACTTC
CASSLDYEETQYF
>TRBV5-1|.|15|TRBJ2-7|.
TGCGCCAGCAGCTCTCGCGACTACCCATCCTACGAGCAGTACTTC
CASSSRDYPSYEQYF
>TRBV7-8|.|13|TRBJ1-2|.
TGTGCCAGCAGCCCAACGGTCCTTAATGGCTACACCTTC
CASSPTVLNGYTF
>TRBV29-1|.|12|TRBJ1-1|.
TGCAGCGTTACCGCGGGGAGCACTGAAGCTTTCTTT
CSVTAGSTEAFF
>TRBV5-1|.|16|TRBJ2-5|TRBD2
TGCGCCAGCAGCTTCGCACCGAGACTAGCGACGGAGACCCAGTACTTC
CASSFAPRLATETQYF
>TRBV10-3|few|14|TRBJ2-7|.
TGTGCCATCAGCCTGGTTGCGGGAACCTACGAGCAGTACTTC
CAISLVAGTYEQYF
>TRBV2|.|15|TRBJ2-5|TRBD2
TGTGCCAGCTCCTACGATATGACGGGGGGAGAGACCCAGTACTTC
CASSYDMTGGETQYF
>TRBV10-3|many|17|TRBJ2-2|.
TGTGCCATCAGTGAGTCGGGCAGGGGAACTAACACCGGGGAGCTGTTTTTT
CAISESGRGTNTGELFF